This is a list of T cell receptor beta chains from one sample in a study of T cells in Graves' hyperthyroidism and ophthalmopathy. In TCRdb, the multiplex PCR reads were re-called with MiXCR into one record per CDR3 protein. The sample has more than 650,000 distinct CDR3 sequences, 11% to 15% seen once. The sample was blood. The receptors were sampled from a woman between 18 and 29 years old with Graves' hyperthyroidism. Both conserved end residues are part of each CDR3. Each record gives: V gene, J gene, CDR3 protein.

>TRBV3-1|TRBJ2-1
CASSPGGGGSYYNEQFF
>TRBV6-1|TRBJ2-7
CASSSPSTGSYEQYF
>TRBV30|TRBJ2-5
CAWSGGDRAYAGLNF
>TRBV28|TRBJ2-7
CASSPGRRYEQYF
>TRBV28|TRBJ1-3
CASTRYRGVNTIYF
>TRBV13|TRBJ1-1
CAGRYGTGTTEAFF
>TRBV14|TRBJ2-5
CASSQAGSLQETQYF
>TRBV20-1|TRBJ2-1
CSARDLRATSGRYNEQFF
>TRBV20-1|TRBJ2-1
CSARRGAVTYNEQFF
>TRBV4-3|TRBJ2-1
CASSQEWPSGYNEQFF
>TRBV15|TRBJ2-1
CATSRDSRSYNEQFF
>TRBV20-1|TRBJ2-1
CSARDGGLADNEQFF
>TRBV12-3/TRBV12-4|TRBJ2-1
CASTPSYASGRNGEQFF
>TRBV7-2|TRBJ2-1
CASSPWVGETNEQFF
>TRBV29-1|TRBJ2-1
CSVELAESRSSYNEQFF
>TRBV6-1|TRBJ2-2
CASRAGLAVTGELFF
>TRBV20-1|TRBJ2-1
CSARDPGLAAQVEQFF
>TRBV14|TRBJ1-2
CASSQDLDASSNYGYTF
>TRBV28|TRBJ2-7
CASSLTSGRVRGEQYF
>TRBV7-9|TRBJ1-3
CASSQPFSGNTIYF
>TRBV27|TRBJ2-1
CASGPTSSYNEQFF
>TRBV28|TRBJ1-2
CASSLWTATINYGYTF
>TRBV20-1|TRBJ1-2
CSARDPGDNYGYTF
>TRBV19|TRBJ2-3
CASSGVSADTQYF
>TRBV20-1|TRBJ1-1
CSAMREDTEAFF
>TRBV27|TRBJ2-6
CASSFMSGANVLTF
>TRBV6-1|TRBJ2-2
CASSPPAGELFF
>TRBV12-3/TRBV12-4|TRBJ2-6
CASSRQELYSGANVLTF
>TRBV20-1|TRBJ2-3
CSASRGKAPDTQYF
>TRBV15|TRBJ2-1
CATSNPSEQFF
>TRBV6-1|TRBJ2-7
CASTRGTSPYEQYF
>TRBV6-1|TRBJ1-1
CAAASGLMNTEAFF
>TRBV19|TRBJ1-1
CASRTRGGKNTEAFF
>TRBV18|TRBJ1-1
CASSPSGTLGAFF
>TRBV28|TRBJ2-5
CASLLAGAPITEETQYF
>TRBV7-3|TRBJ2-3
CASSLKGTDTQYF
>TRBV3-1|TRBJ2-1
CASSPSDSTSGLGYNEQFF
>TRBV2|TRBJ1-3
CASSEARENTIYF
>TRBV7-9|TRBJ2-1
CASSPPAGAYNEQFF
>TRBV10-1|TRBJ2-3
CASSDGGAIDTQYF
>TRBV12-5|TRBJ2-7
CASGSRVAEQYF
>TRBV7-3|TRBJ2-3
CASSPRGRLTDTQYF
>TRBV6-2/TRBV6-3|TRBJ2-7
CASSQTAQKSYEQYF
>TRBV3-1|TRBJ2-7
CASSRDLYYEQYF
>TRBV28|TRBJ1-2
CASRMPTGGREGYTF
>TRBV18|TRBJ2-5
CASSPKRGGQETQYF
>TRBV19|TRBJ2-3
CASSPGTSMTDTQYF
>TRBV20-1|TRBJ2-4
CSARDPGQNIQYF
>TRBV19|TRBJ1-1
CASSPSMGTEAFF
>TRBV5-4|TRBJ1-2
CASSPGGVSSQTSGYTF
>TRBV7-3|TRBJ2-3
CASSPLPMSQGATDTQYF
>TRBV19|TRBJ1-2
CASRTGAPNNYGYTF
>TRBV4-1|TRBJ2-2
CASSRRPSADGDTGELFF
>TRBV9|TRBJ2-3
CASSVGASGSISDTQYF
>TRBV3-1|TRBJ2-7
CASSQGLGGDEQYF
>TRBV7-9|TRBJ1-6
CASRGGNSPLHF
>TRBV30|TRBJ2-1
CAWSVGTGYNEQFF
>TRBV27|TRBJ1-1
CASSLDRGDTEAFF
>TRBV9|TRBJ2-2
CASSGTGGAPGELFF
>TRBV6-1|TRBJ1-5
CASSEDTPYSNQPQHF